The sequence of this T cell receptor (beta chain) was determined in a study of cytomegalovirus exposure and HLA in healthy donors. Both 60 Vbeta primers and 13 Jbeta primers went into the PCR. Sequencing was performed with immunoSEQ multiplex PCR; in TCRdb, only in-frame clones are kept and a portion is missing. Of around 40,000 clones listed, 68% were seen once; the top ten hold approximately 4%. The length of the CDR3 is 12 residues. The V gene's germline CDR1 is SGHKS and CDR2 YYEKEE (reference sequence). V was clipped by 4 bases and J by 12 bases; unmatched bases: 5. Notes on the study in general: Sequencing had likely introduced a cluster of highly shared sequence variants as an artifact. An ancestry cluster, one associated with Asian ancestry, reportedly showed fewer N-insertions than the approximately 670-donor mean in a later analysis.

This clone was observed a handful of times. Antigen unknown. The receptor was derived from a man aged 40-55 years in good health and CMV-seronegative. The chain uses TRBV5-5 and TRBJ1-4; 8 bases fit TRBD1. The specimen was PBMCs. CDR3 bases: TGTGCCAGCAGCATTGACAGGGGCGAACTGTTTTTT. This sequence encodes CASSIDRGELFF. Drawing the rest from reference TRBV5-5 and TRBJ1-4, the complete variable domain is DAGVTQSPTHLIKTRGQQVTLRCSPISGHKSVSWYQQVLGQGPQFIFQYYEKEERGRGNFPDRFSARQFPNYSSELNVNALLLGDSALYLCASSIDRGELFFGSGTQLSVL.